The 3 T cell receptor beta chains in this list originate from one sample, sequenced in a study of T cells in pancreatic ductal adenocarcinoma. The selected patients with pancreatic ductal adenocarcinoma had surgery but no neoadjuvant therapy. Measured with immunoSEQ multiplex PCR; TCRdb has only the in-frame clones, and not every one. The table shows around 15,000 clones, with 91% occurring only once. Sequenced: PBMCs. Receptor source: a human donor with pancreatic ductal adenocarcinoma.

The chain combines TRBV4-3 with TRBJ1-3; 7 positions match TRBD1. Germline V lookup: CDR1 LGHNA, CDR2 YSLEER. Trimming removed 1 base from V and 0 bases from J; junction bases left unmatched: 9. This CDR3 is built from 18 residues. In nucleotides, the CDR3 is TGCGCCAGCAGCCAAGGATACGGGACAGTCAGCTCTGGAAACACCATATATTTT. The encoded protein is CASSQGYGTVSSGNTIYF.

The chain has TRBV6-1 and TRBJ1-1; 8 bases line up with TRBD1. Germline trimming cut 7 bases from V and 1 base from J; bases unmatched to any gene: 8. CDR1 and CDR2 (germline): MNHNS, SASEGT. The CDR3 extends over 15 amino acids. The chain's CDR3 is CASKGTGNTNTEAFF. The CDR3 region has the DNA TGTGCCAGCAAAGGGACAGGAAATACGAACACTGAAGCTTTCTTT.

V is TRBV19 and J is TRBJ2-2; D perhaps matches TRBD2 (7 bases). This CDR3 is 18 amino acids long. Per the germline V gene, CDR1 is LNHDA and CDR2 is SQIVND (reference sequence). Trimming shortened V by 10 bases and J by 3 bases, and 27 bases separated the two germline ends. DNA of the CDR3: TGTGCCACCCCAAACGGGGGGCAGGGAGATACTGACACCGGGGAGCTGTTTTTT. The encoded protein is CATPNGGQGDTDTGELFF.